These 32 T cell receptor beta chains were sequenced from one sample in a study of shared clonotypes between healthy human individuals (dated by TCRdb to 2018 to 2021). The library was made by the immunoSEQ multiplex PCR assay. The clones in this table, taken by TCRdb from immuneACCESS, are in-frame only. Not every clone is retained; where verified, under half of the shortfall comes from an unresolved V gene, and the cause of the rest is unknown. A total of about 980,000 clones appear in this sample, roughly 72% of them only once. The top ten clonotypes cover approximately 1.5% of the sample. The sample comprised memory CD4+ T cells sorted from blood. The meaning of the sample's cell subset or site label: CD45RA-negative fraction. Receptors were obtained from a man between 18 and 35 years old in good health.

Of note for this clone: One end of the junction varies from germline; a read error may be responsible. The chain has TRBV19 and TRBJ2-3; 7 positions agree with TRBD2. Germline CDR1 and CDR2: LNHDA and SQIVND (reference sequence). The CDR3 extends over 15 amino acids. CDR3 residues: CASGISVLAADTQYF. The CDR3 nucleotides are TGTGCCAGTGGTATTTCTGTCCTAGCGGCAGATACGCAGTATTTT.

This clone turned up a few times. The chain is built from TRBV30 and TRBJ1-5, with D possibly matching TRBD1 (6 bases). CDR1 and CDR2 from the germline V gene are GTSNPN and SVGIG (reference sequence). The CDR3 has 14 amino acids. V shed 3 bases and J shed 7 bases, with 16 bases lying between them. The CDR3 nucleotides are TGTGCCTGGAGACTTGCAGGGGAGGGACAGCCCCAGCATTTT. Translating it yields CAWRLAGEGQPQHF.

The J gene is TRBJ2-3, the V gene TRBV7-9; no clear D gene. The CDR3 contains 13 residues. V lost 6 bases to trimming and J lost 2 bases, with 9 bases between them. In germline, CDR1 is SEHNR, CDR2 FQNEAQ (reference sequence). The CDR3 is CASSPFITDTQYF. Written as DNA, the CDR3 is TGTGCCAGCAGTCCATTCATCACAGATACGCAGTATTTT. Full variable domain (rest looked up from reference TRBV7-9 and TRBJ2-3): DTGVSQNPRHKITKRGQNVTFRCDPISEHNRLYWYRQTLGQGPEFLTYFQNEAQLEKSRLLSDRFSAERPKGSFSTLEIQRTEQGDSAMYLCASSPFITDTQYFGPGTRLTVL.

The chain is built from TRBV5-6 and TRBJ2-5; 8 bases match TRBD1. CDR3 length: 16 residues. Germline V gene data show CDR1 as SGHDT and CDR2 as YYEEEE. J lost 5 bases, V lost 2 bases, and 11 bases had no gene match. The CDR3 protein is CASSLWTGPRQETQYF. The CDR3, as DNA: TGTGCCAGCAGCTTATGGACAGGGCCGCGTCAGGAGACCCAGTACTTC.

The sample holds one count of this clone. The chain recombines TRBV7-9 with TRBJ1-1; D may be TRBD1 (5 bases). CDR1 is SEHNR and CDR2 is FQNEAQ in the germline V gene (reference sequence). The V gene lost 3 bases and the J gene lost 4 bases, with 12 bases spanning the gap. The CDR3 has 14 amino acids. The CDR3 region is CASSFGGGVTEAFF. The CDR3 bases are TGTGCCAGCAGCTTTGGGGGAGGGGTCACTGAAGCTTTCTTT.

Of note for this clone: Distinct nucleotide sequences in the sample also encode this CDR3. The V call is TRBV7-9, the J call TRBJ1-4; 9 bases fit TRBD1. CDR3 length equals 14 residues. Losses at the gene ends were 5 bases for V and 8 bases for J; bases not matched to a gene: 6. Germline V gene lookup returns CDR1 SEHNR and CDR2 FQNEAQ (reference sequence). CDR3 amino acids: CASSPGQGNEKLFF. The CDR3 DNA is TGTGCCAGCAGCCCCGGACAGGGGAACGAAAAACTGTTTTTT.

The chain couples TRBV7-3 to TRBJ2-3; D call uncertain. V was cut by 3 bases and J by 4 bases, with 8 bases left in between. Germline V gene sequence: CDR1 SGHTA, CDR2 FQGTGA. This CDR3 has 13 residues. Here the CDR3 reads CASSFGGADTQYF. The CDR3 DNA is TGTGCCAGCAGCTTCGGTGGGGCAGATACGCAGTATTTT.

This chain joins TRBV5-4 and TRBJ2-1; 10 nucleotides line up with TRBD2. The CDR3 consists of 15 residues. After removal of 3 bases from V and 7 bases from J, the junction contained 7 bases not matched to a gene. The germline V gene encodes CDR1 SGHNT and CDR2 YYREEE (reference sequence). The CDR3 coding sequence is TGTGCCAGCAGCTCCCTATCTAGCGGGAGTAATGAGCAGTTCTTC. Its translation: CASSSLSSGSNEQFF.

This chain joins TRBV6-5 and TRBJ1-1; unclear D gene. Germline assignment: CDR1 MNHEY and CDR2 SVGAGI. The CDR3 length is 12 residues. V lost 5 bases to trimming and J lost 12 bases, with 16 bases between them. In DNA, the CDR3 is TGTGCCAGCAGTCCCACAAAGGTCGACCCTTTCTTT. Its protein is CASSPTKVDPFF.

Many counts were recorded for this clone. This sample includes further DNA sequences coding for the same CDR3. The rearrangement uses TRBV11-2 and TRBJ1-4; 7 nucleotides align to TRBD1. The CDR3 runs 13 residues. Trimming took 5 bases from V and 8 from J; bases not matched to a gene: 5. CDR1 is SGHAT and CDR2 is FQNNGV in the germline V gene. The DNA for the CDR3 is TGTGCCAGCAGCATGTCGACAGGGGAAAAACTGTTTTTT. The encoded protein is CASSMSTGEKLFF.

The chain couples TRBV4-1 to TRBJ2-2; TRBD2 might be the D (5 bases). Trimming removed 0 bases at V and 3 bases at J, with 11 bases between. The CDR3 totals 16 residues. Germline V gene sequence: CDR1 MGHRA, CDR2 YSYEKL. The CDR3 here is CASSQDPRGDTGELFF. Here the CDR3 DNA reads TGCGCCAGCAGCCAAGATCCTCGGGGAGACACCGGGGAGCTGTTTTTT.

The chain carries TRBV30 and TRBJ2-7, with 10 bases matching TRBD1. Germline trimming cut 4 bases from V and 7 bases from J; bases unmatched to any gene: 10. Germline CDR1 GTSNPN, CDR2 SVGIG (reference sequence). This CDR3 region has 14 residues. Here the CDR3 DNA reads TGTGCCTGGACTGGGGGACAGGGGCTTAAAGAGCAGTACTTC. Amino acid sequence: CAWTGGQGLKEQYF.

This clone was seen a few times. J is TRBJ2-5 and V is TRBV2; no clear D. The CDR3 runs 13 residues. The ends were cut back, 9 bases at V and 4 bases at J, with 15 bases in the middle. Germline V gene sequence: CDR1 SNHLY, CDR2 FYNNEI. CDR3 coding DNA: TGTGCCAGTGGTTTTGTTACCCCAGAGACCCAGTACTTC. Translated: CASGFVTPETQYF.

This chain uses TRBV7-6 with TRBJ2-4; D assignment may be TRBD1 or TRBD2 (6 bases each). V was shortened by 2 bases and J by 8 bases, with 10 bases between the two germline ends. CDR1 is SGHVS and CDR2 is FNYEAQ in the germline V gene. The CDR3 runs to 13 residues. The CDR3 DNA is TGTGCCAGCAGCTTACCGGGGGCGGACATTCAGTACTTC. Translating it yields CASSLPGADIQYF. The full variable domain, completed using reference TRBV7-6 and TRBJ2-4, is GAGVSQSPRYKVTKRGQDVALRCDPISGHVSLYWYRQALGQGPEFLTYFNYEAQQDKSGLPNDRFSAERPEGSISTLTIQRTEQRDSAMYRCASSLPGADIQYFGAGTRLSVL.

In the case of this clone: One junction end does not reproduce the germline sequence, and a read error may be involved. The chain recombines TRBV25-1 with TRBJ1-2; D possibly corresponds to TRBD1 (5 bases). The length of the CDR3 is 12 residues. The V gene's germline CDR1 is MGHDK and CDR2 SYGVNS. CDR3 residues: CASSDPGRDPYF. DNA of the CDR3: TGTGCCAGCAGTGATCCGGGGCGGGATCCCTACTTC.

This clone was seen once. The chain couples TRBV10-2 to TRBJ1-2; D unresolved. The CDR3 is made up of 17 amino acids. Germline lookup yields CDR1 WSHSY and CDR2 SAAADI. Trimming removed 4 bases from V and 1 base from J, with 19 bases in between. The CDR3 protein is CASSGMWETPVNYGYTF. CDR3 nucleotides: TGCGCCAGCAGTGGGATGTGGGAGACACCCGTTAACTATGGCTACACCTTC.

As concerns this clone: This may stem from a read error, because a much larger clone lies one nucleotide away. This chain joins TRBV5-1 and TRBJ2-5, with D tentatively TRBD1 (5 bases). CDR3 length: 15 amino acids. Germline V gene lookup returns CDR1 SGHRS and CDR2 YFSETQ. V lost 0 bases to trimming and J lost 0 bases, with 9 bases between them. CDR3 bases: TGCGCCAGCAGCTTGGAGACAGCGTACCAAGAGACCCAGTACTTC. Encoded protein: CASSLETAYQETQYF.

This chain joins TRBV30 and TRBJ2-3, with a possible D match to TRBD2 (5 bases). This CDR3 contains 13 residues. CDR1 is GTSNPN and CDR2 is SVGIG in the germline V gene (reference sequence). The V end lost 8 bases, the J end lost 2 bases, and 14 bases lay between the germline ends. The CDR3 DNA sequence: TGTGCCCGAGGGCTTATTCTCACAGATACGCAGTATTTT. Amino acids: CARGLILTDTQYF.

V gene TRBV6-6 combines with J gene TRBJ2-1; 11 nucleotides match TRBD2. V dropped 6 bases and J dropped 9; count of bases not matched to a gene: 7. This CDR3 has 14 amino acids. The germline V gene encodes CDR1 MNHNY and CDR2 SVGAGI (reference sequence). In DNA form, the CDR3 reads TGTGCCAGCAGGCCTATAGCGGGAGGGAGTGAGCAGTTCTTC. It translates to CASRPIAGGSEQFF.

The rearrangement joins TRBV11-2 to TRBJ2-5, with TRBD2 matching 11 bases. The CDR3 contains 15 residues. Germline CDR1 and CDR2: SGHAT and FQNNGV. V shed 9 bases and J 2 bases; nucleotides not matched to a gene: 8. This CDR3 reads CASTTGLAEQETQYF. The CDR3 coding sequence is TGTGCCAGTACCACGGGACTAGCGGAACAAGAGACCCAGTACTTC.

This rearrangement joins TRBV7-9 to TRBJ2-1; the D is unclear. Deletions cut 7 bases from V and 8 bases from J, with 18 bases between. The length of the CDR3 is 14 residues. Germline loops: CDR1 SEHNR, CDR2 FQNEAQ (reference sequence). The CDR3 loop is CASTPMWVGHEQFF. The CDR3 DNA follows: TGTGCCAGCACCCCGATGTGGGTAGGCCATGAGCAGTTCTTC.

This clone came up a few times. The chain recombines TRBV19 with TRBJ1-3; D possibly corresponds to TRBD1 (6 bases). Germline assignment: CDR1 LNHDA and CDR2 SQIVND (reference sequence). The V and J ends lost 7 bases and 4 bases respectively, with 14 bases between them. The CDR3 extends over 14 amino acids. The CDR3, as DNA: TGTGCCAGTATCCCTGACAGGAGCGGAAACACCATATATTTT. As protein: CASIPDRSGNTIYF.

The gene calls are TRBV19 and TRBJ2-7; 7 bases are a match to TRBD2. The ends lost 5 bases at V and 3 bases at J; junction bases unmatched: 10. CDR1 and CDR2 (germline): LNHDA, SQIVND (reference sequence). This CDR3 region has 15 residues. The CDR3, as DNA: TGTGCCAGTAGTGCCCCCGGGCTAGCGGACTACGAGCAGTACTTC. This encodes CASSAPGLADYEQYF.

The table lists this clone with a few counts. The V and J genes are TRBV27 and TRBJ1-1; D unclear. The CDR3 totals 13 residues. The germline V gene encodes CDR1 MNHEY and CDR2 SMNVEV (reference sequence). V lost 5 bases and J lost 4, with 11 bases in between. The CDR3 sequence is CASSPRPPTEAFF. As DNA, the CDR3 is TGTGCCAGCAGTCCGCGACCCCCCACTGAAGCTTTCTTT.

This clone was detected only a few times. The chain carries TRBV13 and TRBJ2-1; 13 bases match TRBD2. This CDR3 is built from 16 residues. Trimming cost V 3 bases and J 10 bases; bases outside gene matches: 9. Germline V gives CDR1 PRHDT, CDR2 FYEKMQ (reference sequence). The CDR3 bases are TGTGCCAGCAGCTTCCGGAGCACTAGCGGGAGGGCGGAGCAGTTCTTC. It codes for CASSFRSTSGRAEQFF. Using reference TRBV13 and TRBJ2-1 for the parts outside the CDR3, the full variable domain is AAGVIQSPRHLIKEKRETATLKCYPIPRHDTVYWYQQGPGQDPQFLISFYEKMQSDKGSIPDRFSAQQFSDYHSELNMSSLELGDSALYFCASSFRSTSGRAEQFFGPGTRLTVL.

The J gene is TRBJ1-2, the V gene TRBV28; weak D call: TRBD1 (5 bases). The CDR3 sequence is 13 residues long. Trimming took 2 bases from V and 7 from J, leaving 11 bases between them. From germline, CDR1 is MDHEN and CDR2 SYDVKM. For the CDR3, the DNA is TGTGCCAGCAGTTTAAGAAGGGGCGGTGGCTACACCTTC. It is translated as CASSLRRGGGYTF.

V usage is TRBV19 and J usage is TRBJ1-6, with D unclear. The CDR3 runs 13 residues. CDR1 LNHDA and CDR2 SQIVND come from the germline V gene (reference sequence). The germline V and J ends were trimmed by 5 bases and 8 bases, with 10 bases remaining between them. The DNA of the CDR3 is TGTGCCAGTAGTCACCGGACCGATTCACCCCTCCACTTT. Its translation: CASSHRTDSPLHF.

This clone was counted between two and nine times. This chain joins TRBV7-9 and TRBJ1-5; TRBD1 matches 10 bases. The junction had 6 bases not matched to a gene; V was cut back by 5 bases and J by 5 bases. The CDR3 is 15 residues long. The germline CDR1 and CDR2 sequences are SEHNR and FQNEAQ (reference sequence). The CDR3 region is CASSTTGGGDQPQHF. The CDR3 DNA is TGTGCCAGCAGCACGACAGGGGGCGGTGATCAGCCCCAGCATTTT. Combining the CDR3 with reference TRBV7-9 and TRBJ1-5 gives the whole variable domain DTGVSQNPRHKITKRGQNVTFRCDPISEHNRLYWYRQTLGQGPEFLTYFQNEAQLEKSRLLSDRFSAERPKGSFSTLEIQRTEQGDSAMYLCASSTTGGGDQPQHFGDGTRLSIL.

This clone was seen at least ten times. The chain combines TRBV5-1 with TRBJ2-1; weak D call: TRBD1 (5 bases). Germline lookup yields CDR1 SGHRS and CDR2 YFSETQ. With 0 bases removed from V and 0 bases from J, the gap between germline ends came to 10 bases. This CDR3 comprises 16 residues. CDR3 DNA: TGCGCCAGCAGCTTGGATTGGGGCGGCTCCTACAATGAGCAGTTCTTC. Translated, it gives CASSLDWGGSYNEQFF.

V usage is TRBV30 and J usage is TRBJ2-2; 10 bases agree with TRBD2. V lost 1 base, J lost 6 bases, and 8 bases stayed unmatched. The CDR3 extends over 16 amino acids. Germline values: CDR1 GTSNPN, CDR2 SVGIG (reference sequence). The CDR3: CAWSGASGSGSGELFF. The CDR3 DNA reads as TGTGCCTGGAGTGGCGCTAGCGGGAGTGGGTCCGGGGAGCTGTTTTTT.

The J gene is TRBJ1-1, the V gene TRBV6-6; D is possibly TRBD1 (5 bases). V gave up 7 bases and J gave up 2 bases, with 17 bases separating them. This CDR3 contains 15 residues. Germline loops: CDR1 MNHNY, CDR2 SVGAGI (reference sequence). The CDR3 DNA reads TGTGCCAGCACCCCAAGCTCTGACAGAAACACTGAAGCTTTCTTT. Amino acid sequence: CASTPSSDRNTEAFF.

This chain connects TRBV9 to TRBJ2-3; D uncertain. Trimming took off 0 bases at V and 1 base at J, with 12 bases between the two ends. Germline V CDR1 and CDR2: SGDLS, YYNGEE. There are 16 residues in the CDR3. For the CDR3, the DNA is TGTGCCAGCAGCGTAGGTATAGGCTTTGGCACAGATACGCAGTATTTT. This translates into CASSVGIGFGTDTQYF. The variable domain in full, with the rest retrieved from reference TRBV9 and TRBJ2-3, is DSGVTQTPKHLITATGQRVTLRCSPRSGDLSVYWYQQSLDQGLQFLIQYYNGEERAKGNILERFSAQQFPDLHSELNLSSLELGDSALYFCASSVGIGFGTDTQYFGPGTRLTVL.